The clone carrying this T cell receptor (beta chain) was detected ten times or more. The entry originates in a study of T-cell reconstitution after alpha-beta-depleted transplantation in children. Preparation of the TCRbeta library used unique molecular identifiers. TCRdb independently ran MiXCR on the PCR reads; one entry per CDR3 protein. The sample lists around 400,000 distinct CDR3 sequences; over 20% were seen once. The TCR originated in a human donor who donated a stem cell graft to a child with acute myeloid leukemia. Specimen: PBMCs from the stem cell graft donor, collected from the stem cell graft.

CDR3 residues: CASSVEPNNEQFF. In DNA, the CDR3 is TGTGCCAGCAGCGTAGAACCCAACAATGAGCAGTTCTTC. This chain uses TRBV9 with TRBJ2-1; no clear D. Germline loops: CDR1 SGDLS, CDR2 YYNGEE. The germline V and J ends were trimmed by 0 bases and 5 bases, with 6 bases remaining between them. This CDR3 has 13 amino acids.